Below are 8 T cell receptor beta chains sequenced from a single sample in a study of radiotherapy plus CTLA-4 blockade in lung cancer. The protocol was immunoSEQ multiplex PCR, while the TCRdb copy is restricted to in-frame clones and leaves out a portion. The sample shows more than 25,000 clones, over 75% of them seen only once. Sequenced material: peripheral blood, taken from a patient treated with radiotherapy plus ipilimumab. The receptor source for this set is a human donor with non-small cell lung cancer who had stable disease on radiotherapy plus ipilimumab.

This clone was seen only a few times. The gene calls are TRBV18 and TRBJ1-6, with a tentative D call TRBD1 (6 bases). The V gene's germline CDR1 is KGHSH and CDR2 LQKENI. The CDR3 is 17 amino acids. V was trimmed by 4 bases and J by 3 bases, leaving 16 bases between them. The CDR3, as DNA: TGTGCCAGCTCACGGCAGGACAGAAACCGCTATAATTCACCCCTCCACTTT. It codes for CASSRQDRNRYNSPLHF.

The chain's CDR3 is CASSLNGPMGETQYF. CDR3 nucleotides: TGCGCCAGCAGCTTGAACGGTCCGATGGGGGAGACCCAGTACTTC. The V gene is TRBV5-1, the J gene TRBJ2-5; D unclear. Germline CDR1 reads SGHRS; CDR2 reads YFSETQ. The V and J ends lost 1 base and 5 bases respectively, with 15 bases between them. There are 15 residues in the CDR3.

The rearrangement links TRBV19 to TRBJ2-1; 12 positions match TRBD2. The junction had 5 bases not matched to a gene; V was cut back by 4 bases and J by 7 bases. This CDR3 is 15 amino acids long. Per the germline V gene, CDR1 is LNHDA and CDR2 is SQIVND (reference sequence). CDR3 nucleotides: TGTGCCAGTAGTACGACTAGCGGGGGCAGAAATGAGCAGTTCTTC. Translating it yields CASSTTSGGRNEQFF. Variable domain in full (rest from reference TRBV19 and TRBJ2-1): DGGITQSPKYLFRKEGQNVTLSCEQNLNHDAMYWYRQDPGQGLRLIYYSQIVNDFQKGDIAEGYSVSREKKESFPLTVTSAQKNPTAFYLCASSTTSGGRNEQFFGPGTRLTVL.

The genes are TRBV2 and TRBJ2-3; D unresolved. Trimming shortened V by 5 bases and J by 6 bases, and 12 bases separated the two germline ends. The germline CDR1 and CDR2 sequences are SNHLY and FYNNEI. The length of the CDR3 is 13 residues. The CDR3 reads CASSSLTGDTQYF. The CDR3 DNA reads TGTGCCAGCAGTTCCTTGACTGGGGATACGCAGTATTTT.

This rearrangement joins TRBV6-1 to TRBJ1-1; 7 nucleotides line up with TRBD1. CDR3 length equals 18 residues. After removal of 4 bases from V and 0 bases from J, the junction contained 14 bases not matched to a gene. CDR1 is MNHNS and CDR2 is SASEGT in the germline V gene. The CDR3, as DNA: TGTGCCAGCAGTGGGGGTGGGGTCAGACAGGGACTGAACACTGAAGCTTTCTTT. It specifies CASSGGGVRQGLNTEAFF.

The chain uses TRBV29-1 and TRBJ1-3, with 8 positions matching TRBD1. This CDR3 spans 14 amino acids. Trimming took 1 base from V and 2 from J; bases not matched to a gene: 1. The germline V gene encodes CDR1 SQVTM and CDR2 ANQGSEA. The CDR3 reads CSVEGTGTGNTIYF. CDR3 DNA: TGCAGCGTTGAAGGGACAGGGACTGGAAACACCATATATTTT.

The chain has TRBV4-1 and TRBJ2-2; D is tentatively TRBD1 or TRBD2 (6 bases each). CDR1 and CDR2 (germline): MGHRA, YSYEKL. The CDR3 has 21 residues. V lost 1 base, J lost 3 bases, and 27 bases lay in between. The CDR3 reads CASSQGIGGALAISYTGELFF. The CDR3 DNA reads TGCGCCAGCAGCCAAGGAATCGGGGGCGCGTTAGCCATATCATACACCGGGGAGCTGTTTTTT.

This clone was detected a few times. V and J are TRBV19 and TRBJ2-1; D perhaps matches TRBD2 (6 bases). CDR3 length: 16 amino acids. The germline CDR1 and CDR2 sequences are LNHDA and SQIVND (reference sequence). V was pared by 5 bases and J by 0 bases, with 14 bases between. This chain's CDR3 is CASSWPSESSYNEQFF. The CDR3 DNA is TGTGCCAGTAGTTGGCCTAGCGAGAGCTCCTACAATGAGCAGTTCTTC.